This entry concerns a single TCR beta chain. The data belong to a study of blood T cell repertoires in COVID-19. Overall study: The United States, Italy and Spain supplied acute and convalescent COVID-19 samples.

V lost 5 bases to trimming and J lost 1 base; unmatched junction nucleotides: 13. Germline CDR1 SSHAT, CDR2 FNYEAQ (reference sequence). The CDR3 is 18 amino acids. Recruitment covered 20 to 25 US areas and drew participants whose ages spanned roughly 18 to 95 years. The table came from immunoSEQ multiplex PCR; TCRdb's copy has only in-frame clones and leaves some out. The data show about 150,000 clones, around 90% seen once. The sequence was obtained from a woman aged 40-49 years who had been exposed to COVID-19. The sequencing sample was made of PBMCs or T cells enriched from blood (not recorded which). V gene TRBV7-7 combines with J gene TRBJ2-2; 7 bases map to TRBD2. CDR3 DNA sequence: TGTGCCAGCAGCGCGCCGGAGGGAGCGGGGATGAACACCGGGGAGCTGTTTTTT. Its protein is CASSAPEGAGMNTGELFF.